A selection of T cell receptor beta chains follows, all from one sample in a study of identical twins. TCRdb passed the 5' RACE reads through MiXCR, listing each CDR3 protein once. Of 470,000 or so distinct CDR3 sequences in the sample, less than 25% were seen once. These same data were also listed under a study on T cells expressing NK-cell markers.

Sequencing input: CD4+ T cells sorted from blood. These receptors were collected from a young woman in good health. The CDR3 runs from the conserved cysteine through the conserved F or W.

>TRBV24-1|12
CASRDSNNEQFF
>TRBV6-1|14
CASRAGQGNYGYTF
>TRBV2|13
CAGDRARNTEAFF
>TRBV5-1|14
CASSLGKVYNEQFF
>TRBV3-1|14
CASSHQGALSEAFF
>TRBV6-2/TRBV6-3|14
CASNRAAGGNEQFF
>TRBV7-2|16
CASSIPAGGEVDTQYF
>TRBV29-1|13
CSVGGNRIGELFF
>TRBV24-1|11
CATSEGYEQYF
>TRBV6-6|12
CASSLGPSEQYF
>TRBV3-1|17
CASSPRLAGSSYNEQFF
>TRBV11-2|11
CASSLELEQYF
>TRBV10-3|14
CAISESLAKFEQYF
>TRBV11-2|20
CASSLRGRDRGTLSGNTIYF
>TRBV24-1|15
CATSETGTNLREQFF
>TRBV29-1|10
CSVNKETQYF
>TRBV7-2|16
CASSRERAGPSYEQYF
>TRBV9|15
CASSVQGAQGGTQYF
>TRBV12-3/TRBV12-4|16
CASSFRRAGGTDTQYF
>TRBV20-1|13
CSASFFMNTEAFF
>TRBV20-1|14
CSASVQGGYTEAFF